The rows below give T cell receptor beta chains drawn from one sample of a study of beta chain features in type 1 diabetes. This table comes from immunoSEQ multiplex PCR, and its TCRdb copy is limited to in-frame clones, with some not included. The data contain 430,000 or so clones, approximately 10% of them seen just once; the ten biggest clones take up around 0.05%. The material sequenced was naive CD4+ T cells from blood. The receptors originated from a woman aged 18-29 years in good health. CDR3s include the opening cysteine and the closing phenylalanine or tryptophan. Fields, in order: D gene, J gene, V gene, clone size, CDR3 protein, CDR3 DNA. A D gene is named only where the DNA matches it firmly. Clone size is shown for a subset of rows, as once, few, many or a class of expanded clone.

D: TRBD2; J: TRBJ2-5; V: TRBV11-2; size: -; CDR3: CASSVGLAGAGETQYF; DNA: TGTGCCAGCAGCGTCGGACTAGCGGGAGCAGGCGAGACCCAGTACTTC
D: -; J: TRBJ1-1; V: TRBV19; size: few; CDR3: CASSPQKGKGNTEAFF; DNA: TGTGCCAGTAGTCCCCAAAAAGGGAAGGGGAACACTGAAGCTTTCTTT
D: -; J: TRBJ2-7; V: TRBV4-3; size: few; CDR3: CASSQDPGNFGTPFGEQYF; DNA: TGCGCCAGCAGCCAAGATCCCGGTAACTTCGGGACCCCTTTCGGCGAGCAGTACTTC
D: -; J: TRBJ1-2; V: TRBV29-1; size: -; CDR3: CSVGQNLGSGYTF; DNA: TGCAGCGTAGGACAGAATCTTGGGAGCGGCTACACCTTC
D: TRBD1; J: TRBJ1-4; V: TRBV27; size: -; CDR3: CASSGQARNEKLFF; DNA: TGTGCCAGCAGTGGACAGGCGAGAAATGAAAAACTGTTTTTT
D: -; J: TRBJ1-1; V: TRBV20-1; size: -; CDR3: CSARAGSQAFF; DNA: TGCAGTGCTAGAGCGGGATCTCAAGCTTTCTTT
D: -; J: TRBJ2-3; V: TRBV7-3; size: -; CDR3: CASSPNTGADTQYF; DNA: TGTGCCAGCAGCCCCAATACGGGGGCAGATACGCAGTATTTT
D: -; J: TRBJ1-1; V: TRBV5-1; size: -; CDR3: CASSLSSMNTEAFF; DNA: TGCGCCAGCAGCTTGAGCAGCATGAACACTGAAGCTTTCTTT
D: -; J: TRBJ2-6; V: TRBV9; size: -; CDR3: CASSIQSSGANVLTF; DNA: TGTGCCAGCAGCATCCAGAGCTCTGGGGCCAACGTCCTGACTTTC
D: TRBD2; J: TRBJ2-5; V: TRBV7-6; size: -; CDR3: CASSLGGGKPETQYF; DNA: TGTGCCAGCAGCTTAGGCGGGGGGAAACCGGAGACCCAGTACTTC
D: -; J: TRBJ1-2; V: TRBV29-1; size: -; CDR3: CSVNKGTYGYTF; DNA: TGCAGCGTTAACAAAGGGACTTATGGCTACACCTTC
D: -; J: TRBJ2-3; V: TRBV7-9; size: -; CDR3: CASSFRAVSTDTQYF; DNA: TGTGCCAGCAGCTTTCGGGCTGTTAGCACAGATACGCAGTATTTT
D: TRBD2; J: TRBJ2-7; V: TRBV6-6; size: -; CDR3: CASRIAGGSAKGEQYF; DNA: TGTGCCAGCAGGATTGCCGGCGGGAGCGCAAAGGGGGAGCAGTACTTC
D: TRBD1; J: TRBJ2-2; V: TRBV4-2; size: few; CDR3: CASSQDRFDRGWGENTGELFF; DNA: TGTGCCAGCAGCCAAGATCGGTTTGACAGGGGCTGGGGAGAGAACACCGGGGAGCTGTTTTTT
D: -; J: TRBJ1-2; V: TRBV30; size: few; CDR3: CALVLWQPGYTF; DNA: TGTGCCCTGGTGCTCTGGCAGCCTGGCTACACCTTC
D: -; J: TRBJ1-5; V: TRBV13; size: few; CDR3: CASSPYRDGTQHF; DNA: TGTGCCAGCAGCCCGTACCGCGACGGTACCCAGCATTTT
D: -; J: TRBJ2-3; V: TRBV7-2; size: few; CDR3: CASSPTMKGGTDTQYF; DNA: TGTGCCAGCAGCCCCACGATGAAGGGGGGCACAGATACGCAGTATTTT
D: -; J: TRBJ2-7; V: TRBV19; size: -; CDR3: CASSISPRGIYEQYF; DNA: TGTGCCAGTAGTATTTCCCCCAGGGGTATCTACGAGCAGTACTTC
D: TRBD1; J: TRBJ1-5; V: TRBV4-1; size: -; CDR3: CASSQAPQFRGPNQPQHF; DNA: TGCGCCAGCAGCCAAGCCCCCCAATTCAGGGGGCCCAATCAGCCCCAGCATTTT
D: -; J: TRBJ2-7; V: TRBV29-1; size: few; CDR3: CSVWAGDEQYF; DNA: TGCAGCGTCTGGGCCGGGGACGAGCAGTACTTC
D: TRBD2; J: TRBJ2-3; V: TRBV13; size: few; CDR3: CASSPAGGTTDTQYF; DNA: TGTGCCAGCAGCCCAGCGGGAGGGACGACAGATACGCAGTATTTT
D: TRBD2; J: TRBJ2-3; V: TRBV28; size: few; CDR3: CASRSAGGGTDTQYF; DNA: TGTGCCAGCAGATCGGCGGGGGGAGGCACAGATACGCAGTATTTT
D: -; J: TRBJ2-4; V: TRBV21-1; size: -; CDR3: CASSKGGLAKNIQYF; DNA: TGTGCCAGCAGCAAAGGGGGATTAGCCAAAAACATTCAGTACTTC
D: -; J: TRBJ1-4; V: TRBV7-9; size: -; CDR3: CASSLDVEKLFF; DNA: TGTGCCAGCAGCTTAGATGTCGAAAAACTGTTTTTT
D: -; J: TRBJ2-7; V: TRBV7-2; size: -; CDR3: CASSLDGRSYEQYF; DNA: TGTGCCAGCAGCTTAGATGGGAGGTCCTACGAGCAGTACTTC
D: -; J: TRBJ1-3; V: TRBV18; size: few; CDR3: CASSLDSGNTIYF; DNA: TGTGCCAGCTCACTGGATTCTGGAAACACCATATATTTT
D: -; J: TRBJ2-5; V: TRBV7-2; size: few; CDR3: CASSLGPETQYF; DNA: TGTGCCAGCAGCTTAGGTCCGGAGACCCAGTACTTC
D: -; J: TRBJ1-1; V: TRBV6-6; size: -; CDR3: CASRRRQDHTEAFF; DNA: TGTGCCAGCAGGCGAAGACAGGACCACACTGAAGCTTTCTTT
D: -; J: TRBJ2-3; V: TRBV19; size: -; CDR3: CASSPGGPPADTQYF; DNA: TGTGCCAGTAGCCCCGGGGGGCCCCCGGCAGATACGCAGTATTTT
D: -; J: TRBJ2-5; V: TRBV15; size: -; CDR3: CATSSDLGETQYF; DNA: TGTGCCACCAGCAGCGACTTGGGAGAGACCCAGTACTTC
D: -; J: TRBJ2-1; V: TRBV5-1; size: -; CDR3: CASSTGGPPYNEQFF; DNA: TGCGCCAGCAGCACAGGAGGTCCCCCCTACAATGAGCAGTTCTTC
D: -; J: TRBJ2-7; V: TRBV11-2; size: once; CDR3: CASSPSYEQYF; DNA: TGTGCCAGCAGCCCCAGTTACGAGCAGTACTTC
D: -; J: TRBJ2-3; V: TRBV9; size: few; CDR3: CASSAPGPNTDTQYF; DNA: TGTGCCAGCAGCGCGCCGGGACCCAACACAGATACGCAGTATTTT
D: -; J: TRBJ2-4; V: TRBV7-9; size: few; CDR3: CASSPLLGTINIQYF; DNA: TGTGCCAGCAGCCCGCTTTTGGGTACGATAAACATTCAGTACTTC
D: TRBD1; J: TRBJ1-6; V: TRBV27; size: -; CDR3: CASSLSWDRGNSPLHF; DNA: TGTGCCAGCAGTTTATCGTGGGACAGGGGCAATTCACCCCTCCACTTT
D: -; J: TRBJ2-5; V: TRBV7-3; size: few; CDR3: CASSSGDRTGETQYF; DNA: TGTGCCAGCAGCTCTGGGGACCGCACCGGGGAGACCCAGTACTTC
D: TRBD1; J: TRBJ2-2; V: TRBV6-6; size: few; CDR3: CASNPGDRKTGELFF; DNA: TGTGCCAGCAACCCCGGGGACAGGAAAACCGGGGAGCTGTTTTTT
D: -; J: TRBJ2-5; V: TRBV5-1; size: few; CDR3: CASSLLGRQAKETQYF; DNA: TGCGCCAGCAGCTTGTTGGGCCGGCAGGCAAAAGAGACCCAGTACTTC
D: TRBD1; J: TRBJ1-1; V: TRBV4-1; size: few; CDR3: CASSELTGLPEAFF; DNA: TGCGCCAGCAGCGAATTGACAGGGCTTCCTGAAGCTTTCTTT
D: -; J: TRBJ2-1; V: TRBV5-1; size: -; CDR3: CASSLALLTEGEQFF; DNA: TGCGCCAGCAGCTTGGCCCTATTGACTGAAGGTGAGCAGTTCTTC
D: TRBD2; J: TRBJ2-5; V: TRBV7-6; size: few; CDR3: CASSPRIWLAGGMGETQYF; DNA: TGTGCCAGCAGCCCACGGATATGGCTAGCGGGAGGGATGGGAGAGACCCAGTACTTC
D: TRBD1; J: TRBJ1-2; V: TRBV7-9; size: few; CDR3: CASSPRDRGLSGYTF; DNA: TGTGCCAGCAGCCCCAGAGACAGGGGGCTTAGTGGCTACACCTTC
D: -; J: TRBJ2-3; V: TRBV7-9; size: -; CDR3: CASRDPGLGTDTQYF; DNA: TGTGCCAGCAGGGACCCTGGGTTGGGCACAGATACGCAGTATTTT
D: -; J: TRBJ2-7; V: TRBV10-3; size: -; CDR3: CAIRGEGYSYEQYF; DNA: TGTGCCATCAGGGGAGAGGGATACTCCTACGAGCAGTACTTC
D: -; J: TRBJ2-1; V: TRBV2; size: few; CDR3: CASSAASAYNEQFF; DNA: TGTGCCAGCAGTGCGGCTAGCGCCTACAATGAGCAGTTCTTC
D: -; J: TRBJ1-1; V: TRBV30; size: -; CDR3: CACNRDRTEAFF; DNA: TGTGCCTGTAACAGGGATCGTACTGAAGCTTTCTTT
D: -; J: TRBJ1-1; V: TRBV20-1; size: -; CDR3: CSASVNTEAFF; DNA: TGCAGTGCTAGCGTGAACACTGAAGCTTTCTTT
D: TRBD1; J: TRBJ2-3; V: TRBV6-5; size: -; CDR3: CASSRRDRGSWAQYF; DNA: TGTGCCAGCAGCCGGCGGGACAGGGGGTCTTGGGCGCAGTATTTT
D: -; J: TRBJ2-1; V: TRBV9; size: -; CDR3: CASSVTGSSYNEQFF; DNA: TGTGCCAGCAGCGTAACAGGGAGCTCCTACAATGAGCAGTTCTTC
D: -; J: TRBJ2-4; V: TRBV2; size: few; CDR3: CASHSRRQNIQYF; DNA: TGTGCCAGCCATTCGCGGCGGCAAAACATTCAGTACTTC
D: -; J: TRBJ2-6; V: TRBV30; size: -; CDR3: CAWTTGKTSGANVLTF; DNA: TGTGCCTGGACAACAGGGAAAACCTCTGGGGCCAACGTCCTGACTTTC
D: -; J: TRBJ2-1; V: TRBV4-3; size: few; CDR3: CASSQDGFGGRDNEQFF; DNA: TGCGCCAGCAGCCAAGATGGGTTTGGCGGGCGGGACAATGAGCAGTTCTTC